This TCR beta chain stems from a study of T-cell memory formation after mild COVID-19. Study as a whole: Each donor largely had its own TCR clusters.

TCRdb reanalysed the 5' RACE reads using MiXCR and keeps one entry per CDR3 protein. The sample shows fewer than 200,000 distinct CDR3 sequences, 10% to 15% of them seen only once. J was trimmed by 4 bases and V by 4 bases; bases with no gene match: 4. The germline V gene has CDR1 SEHNR and CDR2 FQNEAQ (reference sequence). The CDR3 loop spans 14 amino acids. This clonotype showed up just a few times. The rearrangement links TRBV7-9 to TRBJ1-2; 9 bases line up with TRBD1. The origin of this receptor is a man between 18 and 29 years old who had mild COVID-19 (a few samples of this study predate the infection). Cell type and time point are not known. Specimen: PBMCs or a T cell subset sorted from them (not recorded which). CDR3 region: CASSSDRGVYGYTF. CDR3 DNA sequence: TGTGCCAGCAGCTCCGACAGGGGGGTCTATGGCTACACCTTC.